This entry features one T cell receptor (beta chain) sequence. Looked up from germline, CDR1 is MDHEN and CDR2 is SYDVKM. V lost 3 bases and J lost 4; bases outside the gene matches: 4. The CDR3 contains 14 residues. This entry comes from a study of blood T cell repertoires in COVID-19. Original handling: Amplification of reference gene primers provided the estimated nucleated cell counts. TCRdb's table, derived via immunoSEQ multiplex PCR, lists solely in-frame clones and lacks some. D and trimming come from the DNA, and the V and J calls and clone size come from that table. The sample lists roughly 39,000 clones; more than 80% were seen once.

This sequence was found in a man in his sixties with acute or convalescent COVID-19. What was sequenced was peripheral blood. J is TRBJ1-2 and V is TRBV28, with TRBD1 matching over 8 bases. The CDR3 nucleotides are TGTGCCAGCAGTTTTGGACAGGGAACCTATGGCTACACCTTC. This sequence encodes CASSFGQGTYGYTF.